This T cell receptor (beta chain) was sequenced during a study of PD-L1 blockade in urothelial cancer. Study-level information: Atezolizumab therapy began for patients in 2014, dosed at 1,200 mg intravenously every 3 weeks. Specimens of blood held a median count of roughly 150,000 T cells.

Assay used: immunoSEQ multiplex PCR; TCRdb lists only in-frame clones, some missing. The sample holds about 43,000 clones; 88% are singletons and the top ten take approximately 14%. CDR3 length: 13 amino acids. Unmatched junction bases numbered 1, after V lost 3 bases and J lost 6 bases. Germline loops: CDR1 SGDLS, CDR2 YYNGEE. Between 1 and 8 samples, pretreatment and on-treatment, were given by each patient. This receptor was identified in a woman aged 55 to 70 with urothelial cancer. The sequenced sample was PBMCs, obtained around atezolizumab (anti-PD-L1) treatment. The chain employs TRBV9 and TRBJ2-2; 8 nucleotides agree with TRBD2. CDR3 amino acids: CASSAGGAGELFF. CDR3 coding DNA: TGTGCCAGCAGCGCGGGGGGGGCCGGGGAGCTGTTTTTT.